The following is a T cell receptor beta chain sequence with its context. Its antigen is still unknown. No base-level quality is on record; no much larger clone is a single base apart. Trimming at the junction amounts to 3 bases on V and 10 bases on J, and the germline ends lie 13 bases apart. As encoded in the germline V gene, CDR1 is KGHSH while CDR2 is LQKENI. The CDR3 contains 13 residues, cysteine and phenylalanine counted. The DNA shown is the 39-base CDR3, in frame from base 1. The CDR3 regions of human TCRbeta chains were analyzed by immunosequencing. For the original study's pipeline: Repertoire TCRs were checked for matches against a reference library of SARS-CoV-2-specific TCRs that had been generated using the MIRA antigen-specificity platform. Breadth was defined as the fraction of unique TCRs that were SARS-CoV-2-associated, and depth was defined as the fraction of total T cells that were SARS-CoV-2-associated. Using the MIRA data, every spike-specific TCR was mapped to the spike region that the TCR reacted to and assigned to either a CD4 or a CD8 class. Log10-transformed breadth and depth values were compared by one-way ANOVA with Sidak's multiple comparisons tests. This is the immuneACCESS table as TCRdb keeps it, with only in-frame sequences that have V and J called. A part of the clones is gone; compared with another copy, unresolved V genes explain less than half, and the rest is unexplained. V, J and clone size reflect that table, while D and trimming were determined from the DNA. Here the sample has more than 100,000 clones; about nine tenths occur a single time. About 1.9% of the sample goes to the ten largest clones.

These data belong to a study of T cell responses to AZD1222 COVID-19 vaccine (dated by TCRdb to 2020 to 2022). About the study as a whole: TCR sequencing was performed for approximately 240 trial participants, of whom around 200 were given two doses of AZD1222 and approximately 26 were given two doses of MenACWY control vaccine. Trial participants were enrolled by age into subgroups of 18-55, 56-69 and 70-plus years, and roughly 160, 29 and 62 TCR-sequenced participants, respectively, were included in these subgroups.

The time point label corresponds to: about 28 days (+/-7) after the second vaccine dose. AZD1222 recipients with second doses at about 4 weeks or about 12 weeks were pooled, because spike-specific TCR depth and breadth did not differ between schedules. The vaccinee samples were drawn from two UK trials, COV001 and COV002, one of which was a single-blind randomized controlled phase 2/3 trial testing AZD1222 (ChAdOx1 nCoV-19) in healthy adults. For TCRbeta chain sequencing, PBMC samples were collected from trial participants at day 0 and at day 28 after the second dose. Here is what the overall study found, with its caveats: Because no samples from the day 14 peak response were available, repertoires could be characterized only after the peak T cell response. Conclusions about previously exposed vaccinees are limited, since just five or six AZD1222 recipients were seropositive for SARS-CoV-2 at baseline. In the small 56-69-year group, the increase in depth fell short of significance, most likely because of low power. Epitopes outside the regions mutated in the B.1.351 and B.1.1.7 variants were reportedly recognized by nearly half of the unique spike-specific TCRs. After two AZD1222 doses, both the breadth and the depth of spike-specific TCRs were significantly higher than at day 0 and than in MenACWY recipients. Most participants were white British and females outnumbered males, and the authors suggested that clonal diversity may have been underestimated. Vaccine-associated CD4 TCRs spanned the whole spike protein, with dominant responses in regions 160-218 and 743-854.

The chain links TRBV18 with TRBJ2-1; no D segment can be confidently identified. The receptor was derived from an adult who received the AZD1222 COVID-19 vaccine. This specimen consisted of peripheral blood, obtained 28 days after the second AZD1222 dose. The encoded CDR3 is CASSPLPASEQFF. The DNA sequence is TGTGCCAGCTCACCTCTTCCTGCATCAGAGCAGTTCTTC.